Listed below are T cell receptor beta chains from one sample, sequenced in a study of STAT3 mutations in large granular lymphocyte leukemia. TCRdb's table, derived via immunoSEQ multiplex PCR, lists solely in-frame clones and lacks some. This table has around 30,000 clones, about 90% appearing once. The specimen sequenced was peripheral blood mononuclear cells. All receptors derive from a man in his sixties with T-cell large granular lymphocyte leukemia. Some clones in this sample may be carry-over from other donors' samples. Both conserved end residues are part of each CDR3. The order of the fields is clone size, V gene, J gene, D gene, CDR3 DNA, CDR3 protein. D genes are given only for firm matches. Clone size appears in some rows only: once, few, many, or a class for an expanded clone.

size: NA
V: TRBV29-1
J: TRBJ1-1
D: NA
DNA: TGCAGCGTTGTCGAACCTTTCACTGAAGCTTTCTTT
CDR3: CSVVEPFTEAFF

size: NA
V: TRBV5-1
J: TRBJ2-7
D: NA
DNA: TGCGCCAGCAGCCCCCCGGGAGCGTACTACGAGCAGTACTTC
CDR3: CASSPPGAYYEQYF

size: NA
V: TRBV5-1
J: TRBJ2-4
D: NA
DNA: TGCGCCAGCAGCTTCAGGGGTGGGGGAAACATTCAGTACTTC
CDR3: CASSFRGGGNIQYF

size: once
V: TRBV5-4
J: TRBJ2-1
D: TRBD2
DNA: TGTGCCAGCAGGCGGGAACTAGCGGGACCTCTCAATGAGCAGTTCTTC
CDR3: CASRRELAGPLNEQFF

size: NA
V: TRBV20-1
J: TRBJ2-7
D: NA
DNA: TGCAGTGCTAGAGATCTCTCCGAGCAGTACTTC
CDR3: CSARDLSEQYF

size: NA
V: TRBV6-1
J: TRBJ2-7
D: NA
DNA: TGTGCCAGCAGTGAAGTGGCTCTACAGCCCCGTACCTACGAGCAGTACTTC
CDR3: CASSEVALQPRTYEQYF

size: NA
V: TRBV5-1
J: TRBJ2-7
D: TRBD2
DNA: TGCGCCAGCAGCTTGGGGCGACTAGCGGGAGGGGACGAGCAGTACTTC
CDR3: CASSLGRLAGGDEQYF

size: once
V: TRBV7-2
J: TRBJ2-7
D: NA
DNA: TGTGCCAGCAGCCCATGGGGCCAGGGCAGCGACGAGCAGTACTTC
CDR3: CASSPWGQGSDEQYF

size: NA
V: TRBV11-3
J: TRBJ2-1
D: NA
DNA: TGTGCCAGCAGCGGCAGCGGCAGGGCCTCCTACAATGAGCAGTTCTTC
CDR3: CASSGSGRASYNEQFF

size: NA
V: TRBV30
J: TRBJ1-4
D: NA
DNA: TGTGCCTGGAGCCAGACAGCTAATGAAAAACTGTTTTTT
CDR3: CAWSQTANEKLFF

size: NA
V: TRBV15
J: TRBJ2-7
D: NA
DNA: TGTGCCACCAGCGGGGCAGGTAGCCTCCACGAGCAGTACTTC
CDR3: CATSGAGSLHEQYF

size: NA
V: TRBV5-1
J: TRBJ2-7
D: NA
DNA: TGCGCCAGCAGCGTAGGGTTAGCGGACGAGCAGTACTTC
CDR3: CASSVGLADEQYF

size: NA
V: TRBV7-2
J: TRBJ2-3
D: NA
DNA: TGTGCCAGCTCGGAGCCCGCAGATACGCAGTATTTT
CDR3: CASSEPADTQYF

size: NA
V: TRBV5-1
J: TRBJ2-2
D: NA
DNA: TGCGCCAGCAGCTTTGGCCCCGACAGGGAGCTGTTTTTT
CDR3: CASSFGPDRELFF

size: NA
V: TRBV27
J: TRBJ1-2
D: NA
DNA: TGTGCCAGCAGTCCCGAGGTGTGGGCTACCTATGGCTACACCTTC
CDR3: CASSPEVWATYGYTF

size: few
V: TRBV7-9
J: TRBJ1-2
D: TRBD1
DNA: TGTGCCAGCCTCGGACAGGAGAACTATGGCTACACCTTC
CDR3: CASLGQENYGYTF

size: NA
V: TRBV4-2
J: TRBJ2-3
D: NA
DNA: TGTGCCAGCAGCCAAGAGGGGAAAGATACGCAGTATTTT
CDR3: CASSQEGKDTQYF

size: once
V: TRBV13
J: TRBJ2-1
D: TRBD2
DNA: TGTGCCAGCAGCTCCCGTCGACTAGCGGGGGACAATGAGCAGTTCTTC
CDR3: CASSSRRLAGDNEQFF

size: once
V: TRBV28
J: TRBJ2-7
D: TRBD1
DNA: TGTGCCAGCAGTCCAACCTTACAGGGGTCCCTCTACGAGCAGTACTTC
CDR3: CASSPTLQGSLYEQYF

size: NA
V: TRBV6-6
J: TRBJ2-3
D: NA
DNA: TGTGCCAGCACCCTCCTCCTAGCTCGAAACTCAGATACGCAGTATTTT
CDR3: CASTLLLARNSDTQYF

size: NA
V: TRBV6-1
J: TRBJ2-7
D: TRBD1
DNA: TGTGCCAGCAGTGAATTAGGCCGGACAGGGGGATACGAGCAGTACTTC
CDR3: CASSELGRTGGYEQYF

size: NA
V: TRBV7-8
J: TRBJ1-5
D: TRBD1
DNA: TGTGCCAGCAGCTTAGGCGGGACAGGGGTGCCCCAGCATTTT
CDR3: CASSLGGTGVPQHF